These T cell receptor beta chains were read from a single sample in a study of CD8+ T cells in alopecia areata. Generated by immunoSEQ multiplex PCR, the TCRdb table keeps only in-frame clones and is missing some. The data contain under 150,000 clones, 55% to 60% of them singletons. Sequences were derived from CD4+ T cells sorted from blood, sampled at week 24, from a patient treated with tofacitinib. These receptors were taken from a human donor with alopecia areata. CDR3s include the opening cysteine and the closing phenylalanine or tryptophan. D genes are given only for firm matches.

j_gene: TRBJ2-5; d_gene: -; v_gene: TRBV4-2; CDR3aa: CASSQAPYRGTVETQYF
j_gene: TRBJ2-7; d_gene: -; v_gene: TRBV6-1; CDR3aa: CASSDSAIAGYEQYF
j_gene: TRBJ2-1; d_gene: -; v_gene: TRBV30; CDR3aa: CAWSVKGSGNEQFF
j_gene: TRBJ2-7; d_gene: -; v_gene: TRBV4-3; CDR3aa: CASSQDTWNEQYF
j_gene: TRBJ1-5; d_gene: -; v_gene: TRBV4-3; CDR3aa: CASSQDRPPLSEPQHF
j_gene: TRBJ1-1; d_gene: -; v_gene: TRBV19; CDR3aa: CASMRALNNAEAFF
j_gene: TRBJ1-2; d_gene: TRBD1; v_gene: TRBV4-1; CDR3aa: CASSHTGTGGAQGYTF
j_gene: TRBJ1-1; d_gene: -; v_gene: TRBV7-2; CDR3aa: CASSPGGASWNTEAFF
j_gene: TRBJ2-6; d_gene: -; v_gene: TRBV5-1; CDR3aa: CASSLGSTGANVLTF
j_gene: TRBJ1-2; d_gene: -; v_gene: TRBV6-5; CDR3aa: CASIPGRVGGYTF
j_gene: TRBJ1-2; d_gene: TRBD1; v_gene: TRBV30; CDR3aa: CAWSVIRTGDYGYTF
j_gene: TRBJ2-5; d_gene: -; v_gene: TRBV5-1; CDR3aa: CASTLSSGGETQYF